This is a list of T cell receptor beta chains from one sample in a study of CDR3 diversity in severe acne. TCRdb reanalysed the PCR reads using MiXCR and keeps one entry per CDR3 protein. Among around 91,000 distinct CDR3 sequences, 45% to 65% were seen once, and the ten largest hold 14%. The sample comprised blood. The source is a male donor in good health, without acne. The CDR3 runs from the conserved cysteine through the conserved F or W. The D gene is left open where the match is weak. Not all rows give a size; the values are once, few, many and, for expanded clones, a class.

d_gene: TRBD2; abundance: -; j_gene: TRBJ2-1; v_gene: TRBV25-1; CDR3nt: TGTGCCAGCAGTGCTGTTACTAGCGGGAGGAACACCATAAACAATGAGCAGTTCTTC; CDR3aa: CASSAVTSGRNTINNEQFF
d_gene: -; abundance: once; j_gene: TRBJ2-6; v_gene: TRBV15; CDR3nt: TGTGTCACCAGCAGAGGGACCTCCTCTGGGGCCAACGTCCTGACTTTC; CDR3aa: CVTSRGTSSGANVLTF
d_gene: TRBD2; abundance: -; j_gene: TRBJ2-1; v_gene: TRBV20-1; CDR3nt: TGCAGTGCTAGAGATACTAGCGATGAGCAGTTCTTC; CDR3aa: CSARDTSDEQFF
d_gene: -; abundance: many; j_gene: TRBJ1-6; v_gene: TRBV13; CDR3nt: TGTGCCAGCAGCGAAGACGGAAGCTCCTATAATTCACCCCTCCACTTT; CDR3aa: CASSEDGSSYNSPLHF
d_gene: TRBD1; abundance: few; j_gene: TRBJ1-2; v_gene: TRBV5-1; CDR3nt: TGCGCCAGCAGCGAAGTTACGACAGGGGTCCGCTATGGCTACACCTTC; CDR3aa: CASSEVTTGVRYGYTF
d_gene: TRBD2; abundance: -; j_gene: TRBJ2-5; v_gene: TRBV29-1; CDR3nt: TGCAGCGTTGCACCGGGACTAGCCCAAGAGACCCAGTACTTC; CDR3aa: CSVAPGLAQETQYF
d_gene: TRBD2; abundance: many; j_gene: TRBJ2-5; v_gene: TRBV6-5; CDR3nt: TGTGCCAGCAGTCCCGCCGGACTAGCGGGAGACCCCCAAGAGACCCAGTACTTC; CDR3aa: CASSPAGLAGDPQETQYF
d_gene: -; abundance: -; j_gene: TRBJ1-2; v_gene: TRBV7-9; CDR3nt: TGCGCCAGCAGCCAAGATATCCAGACGGGGAACTATGGCTACACCTTC; CDR3aa: CASSQDIQTGNYGYTF
d_gene: -; abundance: -; j_gene: TRBJ2-7; v_gene: TRBV12-3/TRBV12-4; CDR3nt: TGTGCCAGCAGTCCCCCGGCAGAATCCTACGAGCAGTACTTC; CDR3aa: CASSPPAESYEQYF
d_gene: -; abundance: few; j_gene: TRBJ2-2; v_gene: TRBV9; CDR3nt: TGTGCCAGCAGCGTAGAGACACTAGGGAACGGGGAGCTGTTTTTT; CDR3aa: CASSVETLGNGELFF
d_gene: -; abundance: -; j_gene: TRBJ1-5; v_gene: TRBV7-8; CDR3nt: TGTGCCAGCAGCTTCGTCGGACAGCACAATCAGCCCCAGCATTTT; CDR3aa: CASSFVGQHNQPQHF
d_gene: TRBD1; abundance: -; j_gene: TRBJ1-2; v_gene: TRBV12-3/TRBV12-4; CDR3nt: TGTGCCAGCAGTTTAAGACAGGGGTCCTATGGCTACACCTTC; CDR3aa: CASSLRQGSYGYTF
d_gene: -; abundance: -; j_gene: TRBJ2-7; v_gene: TRBV20-1; CDR3nt: TGCAGCACCAGGGATTGGATATGGGAGCAGTACTTC; CDR3aa: CSTRDWIWEQYF
d_gene: -; abundance: -; j_gene: TRBJ1-5; v_gene: TRBV25-1; CDR3nt: TGTGCCAGCAGTGAGTCAGCGTATAGCAATCAGCCCCAGCATTTT; CDR3aa: CASSESAYSNQPQHF
d_gene: -; abundance: few; j_gene: TRBJ1-5; v_gene: TRBV12-5; CDR3nt: TGTGCTAGTGGTTTGGACACCTACAATCAGCCCCAGCATTTT; CDR3aa: CASGLDTYNQPQHF
d_gene: -; abundance: once; j_gene: TRBJ2-2; v_gene: TRBV7-6; CDR3nt: TGTGCCAGCAGCTTATTGGGCAACACCGGGGAGCTGTTTTTT; CDR3aa: CASSLLGNTGELFF
d_gene: -; abundance: -; j_gene: TRBJ2-7; v_gene: TRBV20-1; CDR3nt: TGCAGTGCTAGTGGGCCAGGGAAGGCCTACGAGCAGTACTTC; CDR3aa: CSASGPGKAYEQYF
d_gene: -; abundance: many; j_gene: TRBJ1-1; v_gene: TRBV7-9; CDR3nt: TGTGCCAGCAGCTTAGGAACCGGGAACACTGAAGCTTTCTTT; CDR3aa: CASSLGTGNTEAFF
d_gene: -; abundance: -; j_gene: TRBJ2-2; v_gene: TRBV7-9; CDR3nt: TGTGCCGCACGGGGTGATGGGACCGGGGAGCTGTTTTTT; CDR3aa: CAARGDGTGELFF
d_gene: TRBD1; abundance: -; j_gene: TRBJ2-7; v_gene: TRBV20-1; CDR3nt: TGCAGTGCTAGAGATATGGGACAGGGGTGCGAGCAGTACTTC; CDR3aa: CSARDMGQGCEQYF
d_gene: TRBD1; abundance: few; j_gene: TRBJ1-1; v_gene: TRBV6-1; CDR3nt: TGTGCCAGCAGTGGACCAGGGGGCGATAGCACTGAAGCTTTCTTT; CDR3aa: CASSGPGGDSTEAFF
d_gene: -; abundance: many; j_gene: TRBJ1-2; v_gene: TRBV4-2; CDR3nt: TGTGCCAGCAGCCAAGAAGGGACCGTCGGCTATGGCTACACCTTC; CDR3aa: CASSQEGTVGYGYTF
d_gene: TRBD1; abundance: few; j_gene: TRBJ2-2; v_gene: TRBV7-7; CDR3nt: TGTGCTAGCAGCCCCGGGACAGCGAACACCGGGGAGCTGTTTTTT; CDR3aa: CASSPGTANTGELFF
d_gene: -; abundance: medium-sized; j_gene: TRBJ2-3; v_gene: TRBV2; CDR3nt: TGTGCCAGCAGTGAAACAGGTTCTAGCACAGATACGCAGTATTTT; CDR3aa: CASSETGSSTDTQYF
d_gene: -; abundance: -; j_gene: TRBJ1-1; v_gene: TRBV7-3; CDR3nt: TGTGCCAGCTCTCCTTTTCAAGTGAACGCTGAAGCTTTCTTT; CDR3aa: CASSPFQVNAEAFF
d_gene: -; abundance: -; j_gene: TRBJ1-6; v_gene: TRBV25-1; CDR3nt: TGTGCCAGCAGGAACTCCTATAATTCACCCCTCCACTTT; CDR3aa: CASRNSYNSPLHF
d_gene: TRBD1; abundance: -; j_gene: TRBJ2-5; v_gene: TRBV6-5; CDR3nt: TGTGCCAGCACCCAGACAGGGTTGGGCCCCTCGGCAGCGACCCAGTACTTC; CDR3aa: CASTQTGLGPSAATQYF
d_gene: TRBD1; abundance: once; j_gene: TRBJ1-4; v_gene: TRBV5-1; CDR3nt: TGCGCCAGCAGCTTGCCAGGGGGCAGGGGCTCCAATGAAAAACTGTTTTTT; CDR3aa: CASSLPGGRGSNEKLFF
d_gene: TRBD2; abundance: -; j_gene: TRBJ2-4; v_gene: TRBV20-1; CDR3nt: TGCAGTGAGCTGGTAGCGGGGGACCTGAGGAACATTCAGTACTTC; CDR3aa: CSELVAGDLRNIQYF
d_gene: -; abundance: -; j_gene: TRBJ2-2; v_gene: TRBV5-1; CDR3nt: TGCGCCAGCAGCTCGTGGGTCAGGGAGAACACCGGGGAGCTGTCTTGG; CDR3aa: CASSSWVRENTGELSW
d_gene: -; abundance: many; j_gene: TRBJ1-2; v_gene: TRBV9; CDR3nt: TGTGCCAGCAGCGTAGGGGGACATGGCTACACCTTC; CDR3aa: CASSVGGHGYTF